One T cell receptor (beta chain) is described in this entry. Its binding antigen is unknown. The sample holds no much larger clone one base away, and base qualities are not on file. TCRbeta CDR3 regions were amplified from genomic DNA using the immunoSEQ Assay, a bias-controlled multiplex PCR. On the authors' methods: The number of nucleated cells in each sample was estimated from the amplification of reference gene primers within the assay. To quantify the absolute abundance of each unique TCRbeta CDR3 rearrangement, sequence reads were collapsed and filtered. Productive Simpson clonality was computed per sample as the square root of Simpson's diversity index over productive rearrangements. TCRdb mirrors the immuneACCESS table, restricted to in-frame sequences. Some clones are absent from its copies; in checked studies, under half trace to an unresolved V gene, and the reason for the others is unknown. V, J and clone size reflect that table, while D and trimming were determined from the DNA. The sample yields 63,000 or so clones; about 82% were counted once. About 41% of the sample lies in the top ten.

These data come from a study of blood T cell repertoires in COVID-19 (dated by TCRdb to the early 2020s). Study-wide context: Samples covering the acute and convalescent phases of COVID-19 were provided by collaborators in the United States, Italy and Spain. The material from the prospective study consisted of cDNA or gDNA derived from T cells, B-cell-depleted T cells, or PBMCs. The dataset comprised deeply sampled blood TCRbeta repertoires from subjects exposed to, actively infected with, or recovered from COVID-19. The repertoires were released in a freely available public database intended as a resource for research on the immune response to SARS-CoV-2. Samples came from the ongoing ImmuneRACE study (first 160 participants) plus 1,254 subjects from 6 global collaborators. Sample metadata almost always included a de-identified subject ID, COVID-19 status, age in years and sex. HLA class I and class II types, where available, came from metadata supplied by the sample provider rather than from assay-based typing.

The collaborating institutions used their own protocols to collect whole blood in K2EDTA tubes. For TCRbeta analysis, collaborators shipped samples in one of three forms: frozen whole blood, isolated PBMCs, or DNA extracted from either of those sample types. Overall study outcomes, separate from this receptor: The amount of clinical and demographic metadata varied by source and participant and was provided uncurated.

This receptor was taken from a human donor in a cohort sampled during active COVID-19. The sequenced material came from peripheral blood.

This receptor has the CDR3 CASSEQGFLDEQYF. Read as DNA, the sequence is TGTGCCAGCAGTGAACAGGGGTTTTTGGACGAGCAGTACTTC. The chain is encoded by TRBV6-1 joined to TRBJ2-7, with a weak D call of TRBD1 (6 bases match). The germline V gene sets CDR1 to MNHNS and CDR2 to SASEGT. V loses 2 bases of germline sequence and J loses 5 bases, and the interval between the two ends is 13 bases. The CDR3 goes from the cysteine to the phenylalanine over 14 residues. Only the CDR3 portion is preserved as DNA: 42 bases, with reading frame beginning at the first base.